Only a few counts were recorded for the clone carrying this T cell receptor (beta chain). Its specificity is not known. The record originates from a study of identical twins. TCRdb ran MiXCR on the 5' RACE reads and lists one entry per CDR3 protein. The table has approximately 620,000 distinct CDR3 sequences, around 8.3% seen once. Germline lookup yields CDR1 MNHEY and CDR2 SVGEGT. The trim removed 5 bases at V and 5 bases at J, leaving 10 bases unmatched. This CDR3 contains 15 residues. Study observations and caveats: Twins shared out-of-frame alpha sequences with excess low generation probability.

These same data were also listed under a study on yellow fever vaccine responses in identical twins.

This TCR was recovered from a woman younger than 35 in good health. This chain uses TRBV6-2 or TRBV6-3 with TRBJ2-7; 9 bases agree with TRBD1. Sequenced material: PBMCs. The CDR3 spells CASSDRDRAIHEQYF. CDR3 nucleotides: TGTGCCAGCAGTGACCGGGACAGGGCCATCCACGAGCAGTACTTC.